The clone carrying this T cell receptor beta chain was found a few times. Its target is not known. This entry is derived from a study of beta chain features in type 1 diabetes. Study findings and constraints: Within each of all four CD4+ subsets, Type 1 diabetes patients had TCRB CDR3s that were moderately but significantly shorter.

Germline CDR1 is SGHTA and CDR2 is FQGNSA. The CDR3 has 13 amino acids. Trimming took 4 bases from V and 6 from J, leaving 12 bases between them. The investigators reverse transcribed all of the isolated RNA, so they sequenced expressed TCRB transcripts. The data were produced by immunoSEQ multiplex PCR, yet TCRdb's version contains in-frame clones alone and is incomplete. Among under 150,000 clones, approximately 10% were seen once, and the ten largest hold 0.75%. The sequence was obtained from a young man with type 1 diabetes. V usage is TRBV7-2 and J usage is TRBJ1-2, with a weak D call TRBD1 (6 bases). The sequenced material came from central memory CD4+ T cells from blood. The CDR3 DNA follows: TGTGCCAGCAGCTCCGGACAGAGAAATGGCTACACCTTC. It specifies CASSSGQRNGYTF.